The clone carrying this T cell receptor (beta chain) was observed at least ten times. Sample time point: newly diagnosed GD, antithyroid drugs for less than 3 months. The TCR library was made from RNA extracted from PBMCs. This CDR3 contains 15 residues. Trimming took 0 bases from V and 1 from J, leaving 8 bases between them. Looked up from germline, CDR1 is SGDLS and CDR2 is YYNGEE. Building the TCR beta libraries relied on iRepertoire HTBI primers, and CDR3 regions underwent Arm-PCR. In TCRdb, the multiplex PCR reads were re-called with MiXCR into one record per CDR3 protein. The sample has roughly 530,000 distinct CDR3 sequences; more than 15% are singletons. This sample is part of a study of regulatory T cells in long-lasting Graves disease. This sample was also put to use in a study of T cells in Graves' hyperthyroidism and ophthalmopathy. That study adds: TCR CDR3 regions were first amplified by RT-PCR with HTBI primers.

The sequence was obtained from a woman aged 35-65 years with Graves disease. The V call is TRBV9, the J call TRBJ1-5; D perhaps matches TRBD1 (5 bases). Sequenced material: peripheral blood mononuclear cells (PBMCs), taken at new diagnosis, from a patient treated with antithyroid drugs. The CDR3 here is CASSVEGRSNQPQHF. The CDR3 DNA sequence: TGTGCCAGCAGCGTAGAGGGGCGCAGCAATCAGCCCCAGCATTTT. The full variable domain, in which reference TRBV9 and TRBJ1-5 provide the parts outside the CDR3, is DSGVTQTPKHLITATGQRVTLRCSPRSGDLSVYWYQQSLDQGLQFLIQYYNGEERAKGNILERFSAQQFPDLHSELNLSSLELGDSALYFCASSVEGRSNQPQHFGDGTRLSIL.